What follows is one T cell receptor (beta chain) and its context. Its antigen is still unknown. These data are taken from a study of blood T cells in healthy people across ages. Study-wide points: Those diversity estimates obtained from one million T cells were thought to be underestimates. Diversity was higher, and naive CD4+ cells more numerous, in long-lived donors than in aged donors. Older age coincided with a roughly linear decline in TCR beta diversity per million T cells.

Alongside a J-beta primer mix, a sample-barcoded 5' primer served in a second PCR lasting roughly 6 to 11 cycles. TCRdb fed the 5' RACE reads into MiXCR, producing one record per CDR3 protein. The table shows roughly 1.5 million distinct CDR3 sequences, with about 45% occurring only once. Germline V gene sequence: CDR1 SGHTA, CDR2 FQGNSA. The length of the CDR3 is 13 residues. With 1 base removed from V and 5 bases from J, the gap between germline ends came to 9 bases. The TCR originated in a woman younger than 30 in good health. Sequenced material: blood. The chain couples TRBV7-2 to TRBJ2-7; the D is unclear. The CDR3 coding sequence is TGTGCCAGCAGCTTAGGATTTTATAACGAGCAGTACTTC. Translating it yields CASSLGFYNEQYF. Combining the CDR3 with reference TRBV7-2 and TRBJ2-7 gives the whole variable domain GAGVSQSPSNKVTEKGKDVELRCDPISGHTALYWYRQSLGQGLEFLIYFQGNSAPDKSGLPSDRFSAERTGGSVSTLTIQRTQQEDSAVYLCASSLGFYNEQYFGPGTRLTVT.